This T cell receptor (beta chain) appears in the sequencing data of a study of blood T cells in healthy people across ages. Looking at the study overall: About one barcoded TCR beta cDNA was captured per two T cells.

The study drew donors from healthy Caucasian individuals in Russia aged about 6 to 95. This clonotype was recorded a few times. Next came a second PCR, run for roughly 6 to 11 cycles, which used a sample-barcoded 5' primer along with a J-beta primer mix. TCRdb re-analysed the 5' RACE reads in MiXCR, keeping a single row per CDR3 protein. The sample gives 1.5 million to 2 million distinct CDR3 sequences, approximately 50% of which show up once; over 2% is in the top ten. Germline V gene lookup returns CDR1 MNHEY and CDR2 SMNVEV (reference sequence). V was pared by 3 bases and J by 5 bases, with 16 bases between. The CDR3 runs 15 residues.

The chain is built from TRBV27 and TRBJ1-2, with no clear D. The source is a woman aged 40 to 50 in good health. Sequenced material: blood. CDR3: CASSFLGDMEYGYTF. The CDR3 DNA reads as TGTGCCAGCAGTTTCTTGGGTGATATGGAATATGGCTACACCTTC.